The 26 T cell receptor beta chains below were found in one sample sequenced in a study of blood T cell repertoires in COVID-19 (dated by TCRdb to 2018 to 2020). Receptor libraries were prepared by the immunoSEQ multiplex PCR assay. Sourced from immuneACCESS, this table was stored by TCRdb with only in-frame sequences that have V and J called. A share of the clones is absent; for the studies checked, an unresolved V gene accounts for under half, and the remainder has no known explanation. The sample table records about 160,000 clones; roughly 90% of these occur just once. Less than 8.5% of the sample is taken by the ten largest. Sequenced material: PBMCs or T cells enriched from blood (not recorded which). The receptors come from a woman between 50 and 59 years old who had recovered from COVID-19.

This clone was seen once. For the CDR3, the DNA is TGTGCCAGCGCCCGGGTAGGGGGTATGAACACTGAAGCTTTCTTT. Translated: CASARVGGMNTEAFF. The chain is built from TRBV6-5 and TRBJ1-1; D perhaps matches TRBD1 (6 bases). The CDR3 is 15 residues long. CDR1 MNHEY and CDR2 SVGAGI come from the germline V gene. The V end lost 8 bases, the J end lost 0 bases, and 16 bases lay between the germline ends.

This rearrangement joins TRBV5-1 to TRBJ2-2; 11 nucleotides line up with TRBD2. The CDR3 runs 16 residues. V lost 0 bases and J lost 7; bases outside the gene matches: 5. Germline CDR1 reads SGHRS; CDR2 reads YFSETQ. CDR3 coding DNA: TGCGCCAGCAGCTTGGTAGCGGGGGGGCCGATCGGGGAGCTGTTTTTT. Amino acids: CASSLVAGGPIGELFF.

The chain is built from TRBV12-3 or TRBV12-4 and TRBJ2-3; possibly TRBD1 for D (6 bases). The V end lost 6 bases, the J end lost 6 bases, and 13 bases lay between the germline ends. The length of the CDR3 is 13 residues. DNA of the CDR3: TGTGCCAGCAGATTGGACAGTCGGGATACGCAGTATTTT. Encoded protein: CASRLDSRDTQYF.

V and J are TRBV27 and TRBJ2-4; D may be TRBD1 (6 bases). Trimming left V 5 bases short and J 2 bases short, with 16 bases between. The CDR3 extends over 16 amino acids. Germline values: CDR1 MNHEY, CDR2 SMNVEV (reference sequence). CDR3 in DNA: TGTGCCAGCAGTCCCTGGTCAGGGGATACCAAAAACATTCAGTACTTC. Translation gives CASSPWSGDTKNIQYF.

The genes are TRBV5-4 and TRBJ1-2, with D possibly matching TRBD1 (6 bases). From germline, CDR1 is SGHNT and CDR2 YYREEE (reference sequence). The CDR3 has 12 amino acids. V lost 4 bases and J 13 bases, leaving 17 bases between the germline ends. DNA for the CDR3: TGTGCCAGCAGCCCCCCACAGGGCCCCTCCACCTTC. Translating it yields CASSPPQGPSTF. The variable domain in full, completed from reference TRBV5-4 and TRBJ1-2, reads ETGVTQSPTHLIKTRGQQVTLRCSSQSGHNTVSWYQQALGQGPQFIFQYYREEENGRGNFPPRFSGLQFPNYSSELNVNALELDDSALYLCASSPPQGPSTFGSGTRLTVV.

The chain couples TRBV6-5 to TRBJ2-1; 8 bases map to TRBD1. The junction had 11 bases not matched to a gene; V was cut back by 6 bases and J by 7 bases. There are 15 residues in the CDR3. Germline CDR1 reads MNHEY; CDR2 reads SVGAGI. The CDR3 region has the DNA TGTGCCAGCAGAACAGGGGGGCCAACTAGGAATGAGCAGTTCTTC. Residues: CASRTGGPTRNEQFF.

V is TRBV19 and J is TRBJ1-2, with 10 positions matching TRBD1. Losses at the gene ends were 8 bases for V and 7 bases for J; bases not matched to a gene: 7. This CDR3 region has 13 residues. Germline V gene sequence: CDR1 LNHDA, CDR2 SQIVND (reference sequence). Written as DNA, the CDR3 is TGTGCCAGTCGGGACAGGGGATCGGGTGGCTACACCTTC. Amino acids: CASRDRGSGGYTF.

This clone has only a few counts. This chain connects TRBV19 to TRBJ1-2; 7 bases match TRBD1. CDR3 length equals 15 residues. The V and J ends lost 5 bases and 4 bases, in that order; junction bases with no gene match: 10. CDR1 is LNHDA, CDR2 SQIVND, per germline (reference sequence). This chain's CDR3 is CASSVGQGGSYGYTF. The CDR3 DNA reads as TGTGCCAGTAGTGTCGGGCAGGGGGGATCCTATGGCTACACCTTC.

This chain joins TRBV15 and TRBJ1-4, with D possibly matching TRBD1 (5 bases). This CDR3 has 14 amino acids. CDR1 and CDR2 from the germline V gene are LNHNV and YYDKDF (reference sequence). V was trimmed by 5 bases and J by 5 bases, leaving 12 bases between them. The CDR3 is CATSAHKGNEKLFF. The CDR3 coding sequence is TGTGCCACCAGCGCCCACAAGGGGAATGAAAAACTGTTTTTT.

V and J are TRBV5-1 and TRBJ1-1; D is undetermined. This CDR3 has 14 amino acids. Trimming left V 0 bases short and J 1 base short, with 7 bases between. The V gene's germline CDR1 is SGHRS and CDR2 YFSETQ. The CDR3 spells CASSLGGGNTEAFF. DNA for the CDR3: TGCGCCAGCAGCTTGGGCGGAGGGAACACTGAAGCTTTCTTT.

As to this clone: The junction departs from germline at one end; a sequencing error may be responsible. The chain combines TRBV12-3 or TRBV12-4 with TRBJ2-7; tentatively, D is TRBD1 (6 bases). The CDR3 runs to 11 residues. Here the CDR3 reads CASSFRAGVSF. CDR3 sequence (DNA): TGTGCCAGCAGTTTCAGGGCAGGGGTATCCTTC.

The V call is TRBV6-5, the J call TRBJ2-3, with TRBD1 identical over 10 bases. V shed 6 bases and J 6 bases; nucleotides not matched to a gene: 6. The CDR3 contains 14 residues. The germline V gene encodes CDR1 MNHEY and CDR2 SVGAGI. CDR3 nucleotide sequence: TGTGCCAGCAGACGGACAGGGGGGTCCGATACGCAGTATTTT. It yields the protein CASRRTGGSDTQYF.

Notes on this clone: Other nucleotide sequences in the sample specify the same CDR3. The V gene is TRBV7-2, the J gene TRBJ1-1, with 8 bases aligning to TRBD1. The CDR3 spans 14 residues. The V gene's germline CDR1 is SGHTA and CDR2 FQGNSA. The junction had 3 bases not matched to a gene; V was cut back by 5 bases and J by 1 base. CDR3 bases: TGTGCCAGCAGCCTACAGGGGGGGAACACTGAAGCTTTCTTT. Its translation: CASSLQGGNTEAFF. The full variable domain, completed using reference TRBV7-2 and TRBJ1-1, is GAGVSQSPSNKVTEKGKDVELRCDPISGHTALYWYRQSLGQGLEFLIYFQGNSAPDKSGLPSDRFSAERTGGSVSTLTIQRTQQEDSAVYLCASSLQGGNTEAFFGQGTRLTVV.

Only one count was recorded for this clone. The chain links TRBV10-1 to TRBJ2-1; weak D call: TRBD1 (5 bases). This CDR3 has 13 residues. Trimming pared 4 bases from V and 2 bases from J, leaving 6 bases between. Germline CDR1 WNHNN, CDR2 SYGVQD (reference sequence). The CDR3 nucleotides read TGCGCCAGCAGTGTCAGGGCCTACAATGAGCAGTTCTTC. Encoded protein: CASSVRAYNEQFF.

The chain couples TRBV11-2 to TRBJ1-2; no firm D call. The CDR3 has 14 residues. Trimming removed 6 bases from V and 6 bases from J, with 17 bases in between. Per germline, CDR1 SGHAT and CDR2 FQNNGV. Written as DNA, the CDR3 is TGTGCCAGCAGGGCGGGATCTCCCCGAGATGGCTACACCTTC. This codes for CASRAGSPRDGYTF. The full variable domain, in which reference TRBV11-2 and TRBJ1-2 provide the parts outside the CDR3, is EAGVAQSPRYKIIEKRQSVAFWCNPISGHATLYWYQQILGQGPKLLIQFQNNGVVDDSQLPKDRFSAERLKGVDSTLKIQPAKLEDSAVYLCASRAGSPRDGYTFGSGTRLTVV.

This clone was recorded once. The chain has TRBV3-1 (or the pseudogene TRBV3-2) and TRBJ2-1; 7 nucleotides line up with TRBD2. Per the germline V gene, CDR1 is LGHDT and CDR2 is YNNKEL (reference sequence). This CDR3 is 17 amino acids long. V lost 0 bases and J lost 5; bases outside the gene matches: 10. CDR3 loop: CASSQDKGIAGHNEQFF. CDR3 coding DNA: TGTGCCAGCAGCCAAGATAAGGGAATAGCGGGCCACAATGAGCAGTTCTTC.

The J gene is TRBJ2-5, the V gene TRBV7-9, with 8 positions matching TRBD1. CDR1 and CDR2 (germline): SEHNR, FQNEAQ (reference sequence). The CDR3 is 14 amino acids. J lost 5 bases, V lost 5 bases, and 7 bases had no gene match. The CDR3 nucleotides are TGTGCCAGCAGCAGACAGACAGGGGCGGAGACCCAGTACTTC. It specifies CASSRQTGAETQYF. Full variable domain (remainder filled in from reference TRBV7-9 and TRBJ2-5): DTGVSQNPRHKITKRGQNVTFRCDPISEHNRLYWYRQTLGQGPEFLTYFQNEAQLEKSRLLSDRFSAERPKGSFSTLEIQRTEQGDSAMYLCASSRQTGAETQYFGPGTRLLVL.

V is TRBV2 and J is TRBJ2-1, with D unclear. V was shortened by 6 bases and J by 6 bases, with 9 bases between the two germline ends. The length of the CDR3 is 12 residues. CDR1 and CDR2 from the germline V gene are SNHLY and FYNNEI. CDR3 nucleotides: TGTGCCAGCAGCACTCGTCTCAATGAGCAGTTCTTC. This sequence encodes CASSTRLNEQFF.

The genes are TRBV6-5 and TRBJ1-5; no clear D gene. The germline V gene has CDR1 MNHEY and CDR2 SVGAGI. This CDR3 has 14 amino acids. V dropped 0 bases and J dropped 0 bases, with 3 bases sitting between them. CDR3 in amino acids: CASSYSYSNQPQHF. The CDR3 DNA is TGTGCCAGCAGTTACTCGTATAGCAATCAGCCCCAGCATTTT.

The V and J genes are TRBV7-2 and TRBJ2-1; D is undetermined. The V gene lost 2 bases and the J gene lost 7 bases, with 3 bases spanning the gap. Germline V gene data show CDR1 as SGHTA and CDR2 as FQGNSA. This CDR3 has 11 amino acids. CDR3 sequence: CASSLINEQFF. Written as DNA, the CDR3 is TGTGCCAGCAGCTTAATAAATGAGCAGTTCTTC.

J is TRBJ1-4 and V is TRBV5-1; D possibly corresponds to TRBD1 (5 bases). The CDR3 extends over 15 amino acids. Germline V lookup: CDR1 SGHRS, CDR2 YFSETQ. Trimming pared 0 bases from V and 3 bases from J, leaving 9 bases between. Here the CDR3 reads CASSLEGRSNEKLFF. Here the CDR3 DNA reads TGCGCCAGCAGCTTGGAGGGGCGATCTAATGAAAAACTGTTTTTT.

The chain has TRBV4-2 and TRBJ1-2; 9 bases agree with TRBD1. Germline CDR1 is LGHNA and CDR2 is YNFKEQ. Germline trimming cut 4 bases from V and 2 bases from J; bases unmatched to any gene: 2. The CDR3 extends over 14 amino acids. DNA for the CDR3: TGTGCCAGCAGCCCCGGGACAGGGAACTATGGCTACACCTTC. It encodes CASSPGTGNYGYTF.

The sample holds one count of this clone. V and J are TRBV2 and TRBJ2-3, with D perhaps TRBD1 (6 bases). This CDR3 is built from 12 residues. Per germline, CDR1 SNHLY and CDR2 FYNNEI. Between the trimmed V and J ends, which lost 3 bases and 12 bases, there was a span of 13 bases. The CDR3 DNA reads TGTGCCAGCAGTGAGACAGGCCAGACACAGTATTTT. Translated, it gives CASSETGQTQYF.

V is TRBV2 and J is TRBJ1-3, with a possible D match to TRBD1 (6 bases). The CDR3 length is 13 residues. CDR1 is SNHLY and CDR2 is FYNNEI in the germline V gene. V was pared by 7 bases and J by 3 bases, with 10 bases between. CDR3 sequence: CASTTGFGNTIYF. The CDR3, as DNA: TGTGCCAGCACAACAGGGTTTGGAAACACCATATATTTT.

The chain links TRBV4-3 to TRBJ2-3, with D hard to call. Germline V gene lookup returns CDR1 LGHNA and CDR2 YSLEER. There are 15 residues in the CDR3. V was shortened by 0 bases and J by 2 bases, with 9 bases between the two germline ends. CDR3 in DNA: TGCGCCAGCAGCCAAGATCGGCTAGTCACAGATACGCAGTATTTT. Translated: CASSQDRLVTDTQYF.

The chain joins TRBV6-4 to TRBJ1-2; weak D call: TRBD1 (5 bases). From germline, CDR1 is MRHNA and CDR2 SNTAGT. This CDR3 region has 13 residues. Trimming removed 5 bases at V and 8 bases at J, with 15 bases between. In nucleotides, the CDR3 is TGTGCCAGCAGTCGAACCGGGGGGTCGGGCTACACCTTC. Amino acid sequence: CASSRTGGSGYTF.